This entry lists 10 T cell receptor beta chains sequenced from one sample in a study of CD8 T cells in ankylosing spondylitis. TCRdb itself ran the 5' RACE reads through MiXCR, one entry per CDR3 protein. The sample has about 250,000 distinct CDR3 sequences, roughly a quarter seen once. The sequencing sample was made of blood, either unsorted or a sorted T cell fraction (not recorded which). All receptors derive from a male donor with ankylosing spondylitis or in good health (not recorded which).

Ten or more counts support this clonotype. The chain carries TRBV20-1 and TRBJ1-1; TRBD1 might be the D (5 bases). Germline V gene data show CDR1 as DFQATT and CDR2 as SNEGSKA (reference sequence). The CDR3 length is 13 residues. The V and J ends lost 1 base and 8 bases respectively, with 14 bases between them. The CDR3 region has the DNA TGCAGTGCTAGAGTACAGGATGCCCGCGAAGCTTTCTTT. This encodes CSARVQDAREAFF.

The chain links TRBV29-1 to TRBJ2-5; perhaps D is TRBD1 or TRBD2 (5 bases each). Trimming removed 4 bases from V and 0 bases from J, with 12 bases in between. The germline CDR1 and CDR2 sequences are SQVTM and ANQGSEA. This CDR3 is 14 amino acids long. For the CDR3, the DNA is TGCAGCGTTGTAAGGGGAGCCTACCAAGAGACCCAGTACTTC. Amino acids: CSVVRGAYQETQYF.

CDR3 loop: CASSPRRAQETQYF. The CDR3 DNA is TGTGCCAGCTCACCACGGAGGGCCCAAGAGACCCAGTACTTC. V usage is TRBV18 and J usage is TRBJ2-5, with TRBD2 as a possible D gene (6 bases). V gave up 1 base and J gave up 1 base, with 7 bases separating them. The CDR3 consists of 14 residues. Germline-derived CDR1 and CDR2 are KGHSH and LQKENI.

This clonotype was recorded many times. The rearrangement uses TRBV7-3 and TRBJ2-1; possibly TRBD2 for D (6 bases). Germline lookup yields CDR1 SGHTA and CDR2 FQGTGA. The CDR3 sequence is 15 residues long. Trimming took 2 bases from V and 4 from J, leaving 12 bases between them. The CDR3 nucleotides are TGTGCCAGCAGCTTACGAGGGGCGGGGTACAATGAGCAGTTCTTC. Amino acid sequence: CASSLRGAGYNEQFF.

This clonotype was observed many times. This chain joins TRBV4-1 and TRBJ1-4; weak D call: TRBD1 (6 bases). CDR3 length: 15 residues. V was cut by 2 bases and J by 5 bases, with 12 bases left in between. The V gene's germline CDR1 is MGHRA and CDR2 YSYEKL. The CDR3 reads CASSQPEDRNEKLFF. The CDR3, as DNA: TGCGCCAGCAGCCAACCCGAGGACAGAAATGAAAAACTGTTTTTT.

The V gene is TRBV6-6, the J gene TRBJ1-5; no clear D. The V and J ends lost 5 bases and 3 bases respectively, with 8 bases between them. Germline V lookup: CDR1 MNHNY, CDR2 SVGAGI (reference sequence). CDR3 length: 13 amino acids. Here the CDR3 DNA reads TGTGCCAGCAGTAGGCCCGCCAATCAGCCCCAGCATTTT. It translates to CASSRPANQPQHF.

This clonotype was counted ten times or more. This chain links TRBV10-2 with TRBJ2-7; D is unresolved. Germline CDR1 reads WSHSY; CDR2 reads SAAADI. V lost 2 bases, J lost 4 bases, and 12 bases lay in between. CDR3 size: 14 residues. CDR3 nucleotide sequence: TGCGCCAGCAGTGAGCCAGAAACTAAGTACGAGCAGTACTTC. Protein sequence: CASSEPETKYEQYF.

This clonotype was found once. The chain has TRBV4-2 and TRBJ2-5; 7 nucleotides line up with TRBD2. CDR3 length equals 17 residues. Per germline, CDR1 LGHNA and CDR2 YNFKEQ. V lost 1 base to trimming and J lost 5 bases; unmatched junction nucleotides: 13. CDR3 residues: CASSQGSSGDAGETQYF. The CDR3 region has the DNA TGTGCCAGCAGCCAAGGTTCGAGCGGGGACGCGGGGGAGACCCAGTACTTC.

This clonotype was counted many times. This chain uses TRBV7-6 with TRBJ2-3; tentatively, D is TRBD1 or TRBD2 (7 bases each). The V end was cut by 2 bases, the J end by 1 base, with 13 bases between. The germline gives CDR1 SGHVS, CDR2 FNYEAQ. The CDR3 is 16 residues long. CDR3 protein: CASSLSRGRGTDTQYF. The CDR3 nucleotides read TGTGCCAGCAGCTTAAGCAGGGGGAGGGGCACAGATACGCAGTATTTT.

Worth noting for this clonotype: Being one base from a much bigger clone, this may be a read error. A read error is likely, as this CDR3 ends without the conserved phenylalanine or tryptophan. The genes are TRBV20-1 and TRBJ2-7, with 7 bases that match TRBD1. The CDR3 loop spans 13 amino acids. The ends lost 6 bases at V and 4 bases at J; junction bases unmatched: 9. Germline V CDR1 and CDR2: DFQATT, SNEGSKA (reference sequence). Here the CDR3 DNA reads TGCAGTGCACAAGGGGACAGTACTTACGAGCAGTACTCC. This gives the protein CSAQGDSTYEQYS.